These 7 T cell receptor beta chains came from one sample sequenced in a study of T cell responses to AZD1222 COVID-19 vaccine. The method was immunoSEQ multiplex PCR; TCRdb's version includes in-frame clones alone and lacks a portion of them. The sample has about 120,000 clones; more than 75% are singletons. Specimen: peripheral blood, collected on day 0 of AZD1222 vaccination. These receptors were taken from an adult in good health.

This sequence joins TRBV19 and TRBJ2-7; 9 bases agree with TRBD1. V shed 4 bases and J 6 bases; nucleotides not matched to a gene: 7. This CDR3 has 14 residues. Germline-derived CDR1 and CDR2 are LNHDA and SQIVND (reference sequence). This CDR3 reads CASSKGQGKGEQYF. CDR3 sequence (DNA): TGTGCCAGTAGTAAGGGACAGGGAAAGGGCGAGCAGTACTTC. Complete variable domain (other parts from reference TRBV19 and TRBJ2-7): DGGITQSPKYLFRKEGQNVTLSCEQNLNHDAMYWYRQDPGQGLRLIYYSQIVNDFQKGDIAEGYSVSREKKESFPLTVTSAQKNPTAFYLCASSKGQGKGEQYFGPGTRLTVT.

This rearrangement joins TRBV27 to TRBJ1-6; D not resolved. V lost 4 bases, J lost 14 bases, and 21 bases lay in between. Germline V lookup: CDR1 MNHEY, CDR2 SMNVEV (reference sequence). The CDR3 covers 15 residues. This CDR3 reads CASSSSGIPILALHF. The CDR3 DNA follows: TGTGCCAGCAGTTCCTCCGGGATTCCAATTTTGGCCCTCCACTTT.

CDR3 region: CASSPGAGSYEQYF. CDR3 nucleotide sequence: TGTGCCAGCAGCCCAGGGGCCGGTTCATACGAGCAGTACTTC. The V call is TRBV6-5, the J call TRBJ2-7, with D possibly being TRBD1 (6 bases). The CDR3 is 14 amino acids. Germline lookup yields CDR1 MNHEY and CDR2 SVGAGI. V lost 6 bases, J lost 4 bases, and 16 bases lay in between.

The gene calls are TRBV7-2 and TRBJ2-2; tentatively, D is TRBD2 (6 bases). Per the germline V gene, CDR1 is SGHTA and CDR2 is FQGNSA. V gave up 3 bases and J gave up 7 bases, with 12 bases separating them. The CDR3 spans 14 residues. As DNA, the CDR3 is TGTGCCAGCAGCTTGGCGGGACCCTACGGGGAGCTGTTTTTT. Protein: CASSLAGPYGELFF.

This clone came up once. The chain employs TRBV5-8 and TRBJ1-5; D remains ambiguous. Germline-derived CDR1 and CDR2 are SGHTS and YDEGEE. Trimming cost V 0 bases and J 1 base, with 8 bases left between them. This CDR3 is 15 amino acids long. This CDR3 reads CASSLGVLSNQPQHF. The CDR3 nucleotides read TGTGCCAGCAGCTTGGGGGTCCTAAGCAATCAGCCCCAGCATTTT.

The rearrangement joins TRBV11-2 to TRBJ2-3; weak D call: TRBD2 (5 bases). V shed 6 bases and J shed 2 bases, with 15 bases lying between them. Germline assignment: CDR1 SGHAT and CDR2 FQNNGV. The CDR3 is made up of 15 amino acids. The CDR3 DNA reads TGTGCCAGCAGTCCATTCGGCGGGCTCACAGATACGCAGTATTTT. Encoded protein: CASSPFGGLTDTQYF. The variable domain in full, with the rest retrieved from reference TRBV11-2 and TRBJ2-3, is EAGVAQSPRYKIIEKRQSVAFWCNPISGHATLYWYQQILGQGPKLLIQFQNNGVVDDSQLPKDRFSAERLKGVDSTLKIQPAKLEDSAVYLCASSPFGGLTDTQYFGPGTRLTVL.

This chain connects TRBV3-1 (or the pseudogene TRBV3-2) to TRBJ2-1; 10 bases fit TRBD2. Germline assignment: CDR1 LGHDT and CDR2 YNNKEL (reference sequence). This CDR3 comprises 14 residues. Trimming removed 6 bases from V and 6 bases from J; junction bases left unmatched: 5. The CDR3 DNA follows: TGTGCCAGCAGTCCTAGCGGGAGCGGCAATGAGCAGTTCTTC. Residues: CASSPSGSGNEQFF.